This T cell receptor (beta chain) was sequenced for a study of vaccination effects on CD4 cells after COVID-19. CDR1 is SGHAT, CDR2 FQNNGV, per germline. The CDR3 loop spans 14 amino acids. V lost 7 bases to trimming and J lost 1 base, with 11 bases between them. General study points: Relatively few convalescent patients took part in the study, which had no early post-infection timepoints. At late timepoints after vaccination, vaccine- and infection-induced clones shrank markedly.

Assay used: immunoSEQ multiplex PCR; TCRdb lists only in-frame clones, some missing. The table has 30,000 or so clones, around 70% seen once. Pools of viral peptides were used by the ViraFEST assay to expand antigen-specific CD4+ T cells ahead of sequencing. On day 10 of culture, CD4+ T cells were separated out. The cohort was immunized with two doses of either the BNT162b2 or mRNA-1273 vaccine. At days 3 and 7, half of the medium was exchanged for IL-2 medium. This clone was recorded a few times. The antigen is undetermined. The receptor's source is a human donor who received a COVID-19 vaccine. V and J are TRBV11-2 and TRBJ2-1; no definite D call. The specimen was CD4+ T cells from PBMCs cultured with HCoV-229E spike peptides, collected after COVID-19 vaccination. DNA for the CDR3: TGTGCCAGCACGTTACAGAGTTCCTACAATGAGCAGTTCTTC. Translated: CASTLQSSYNEQFF.